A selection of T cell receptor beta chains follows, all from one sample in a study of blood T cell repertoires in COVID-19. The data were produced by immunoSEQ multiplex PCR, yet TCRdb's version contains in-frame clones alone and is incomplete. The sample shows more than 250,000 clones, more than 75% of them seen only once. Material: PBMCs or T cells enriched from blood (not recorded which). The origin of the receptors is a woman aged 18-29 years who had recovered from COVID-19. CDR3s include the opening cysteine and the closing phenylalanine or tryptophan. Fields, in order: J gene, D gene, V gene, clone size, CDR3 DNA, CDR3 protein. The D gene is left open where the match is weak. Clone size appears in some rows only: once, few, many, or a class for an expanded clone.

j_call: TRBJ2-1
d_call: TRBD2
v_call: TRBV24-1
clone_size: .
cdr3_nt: TGTGCCACCGCGGGAGGGGCCTACAATGAGCAGTTCTTC
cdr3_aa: CATAGGAYNEQFF

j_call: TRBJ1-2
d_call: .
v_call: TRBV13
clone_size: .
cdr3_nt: TGTGCCAGTCAGGCCAGGGATGAGGACGGCTACACCTTC
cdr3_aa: CASQARDEDGYTF

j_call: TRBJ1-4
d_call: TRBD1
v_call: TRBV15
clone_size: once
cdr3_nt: TGTGCCACCAGCAGGGACAGGGGACCCAATGAAAAACTGTTTTTT
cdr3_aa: CATSRDRGPNEKLFF

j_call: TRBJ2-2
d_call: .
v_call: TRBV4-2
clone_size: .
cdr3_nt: TGTGCCAGCAGCCCCCTTGGGCAGAGCAACACCGGGGAGCTGTTTTTT
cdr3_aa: CASSPLGQSNTGELFF

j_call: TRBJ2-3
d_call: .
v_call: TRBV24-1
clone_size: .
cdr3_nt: TGTGCCACCAGTGATTTGCCCGAGCTAACAGATACGCAGTATTTT
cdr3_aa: CATSDLPELTDTQYF

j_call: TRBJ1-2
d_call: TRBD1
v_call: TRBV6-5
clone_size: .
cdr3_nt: TGTGCCAGCACGCCGGGACAGCCCTCTAACTATGGCTACACCTTC
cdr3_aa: CASTPGQPSNYGYTF

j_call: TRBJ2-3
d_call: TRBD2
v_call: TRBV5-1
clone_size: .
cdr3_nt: TGCGCCAGCAGCTTGGTTCGGGAGGGCCTATCAGAGTTGACAGATACGCAGTATTTT
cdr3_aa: CASSLVREGLSELTDTQYF

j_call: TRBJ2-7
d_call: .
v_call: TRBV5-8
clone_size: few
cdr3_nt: TGTGCCAGCAGCTTGGCGCAGGGCGCCTACGAGCAGTACTTC
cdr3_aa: CASSLAQGAYEQYF

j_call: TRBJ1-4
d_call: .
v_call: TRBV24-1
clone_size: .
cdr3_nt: TGTGCCACCAGTGATGGGGGGAGGCTGTATAATGAAAAACTGTTTTTT
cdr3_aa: CATSDGGRLYNEKLFF

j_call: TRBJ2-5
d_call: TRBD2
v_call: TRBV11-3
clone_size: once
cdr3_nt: TGTGCCAGCAGCCCGAGGACTAGCGGGAGTGAGACCCAGTACTTC
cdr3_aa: CASSPRTSGSETQYF

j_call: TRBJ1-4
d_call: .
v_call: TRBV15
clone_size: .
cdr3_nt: TGTGCCACCAGCAGAGATGTTGGTGGCGGTGAAAAACTGTTTTTT
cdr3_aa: CATSRDVGGGEKLFF

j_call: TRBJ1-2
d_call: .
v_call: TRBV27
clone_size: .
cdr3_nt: TGTGCCAGCAGTCCACAGGGAAGGGTTGGCTACACCTTC
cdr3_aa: CASSPQGRVGYTF

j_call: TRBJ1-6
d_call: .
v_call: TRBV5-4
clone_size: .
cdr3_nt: TGTGCCAGCAGCTTGCTAGGTTCACCCCTCCACTTT
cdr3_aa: CASSLLGSPLHF

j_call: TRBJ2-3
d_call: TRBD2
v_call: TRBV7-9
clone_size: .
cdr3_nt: TGTGCCAGCCCTCCTAATGGCGGGAGCAGCACAGATACGCAGTATTTT
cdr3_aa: CASPPNGGSSTDTQYF

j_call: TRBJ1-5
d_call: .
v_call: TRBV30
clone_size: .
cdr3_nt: TGTGCCTGGAGTGTAAACAGTCACAATCAGCCCCAGCATTTT
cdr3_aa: CAWSVNSHNQPQHF

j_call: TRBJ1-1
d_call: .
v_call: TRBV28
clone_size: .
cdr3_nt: TGTGCCAGCAGCTACTCACAGGGATTCACTGAAGCTTTCTTT
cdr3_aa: CASSYSQGFTEAFF

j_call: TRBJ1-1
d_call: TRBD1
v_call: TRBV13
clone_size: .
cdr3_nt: TGTGCCAGCAGCTTAGGAAGATTGGGGACAGGTGTTTACACTGAAGCTTTCTTT
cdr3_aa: CASSLGRLGTGVYTEAFF

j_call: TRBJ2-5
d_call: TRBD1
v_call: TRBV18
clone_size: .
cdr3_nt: TGTGCCAGCTCACCCGGGACAGGGGTTGAGACCCAGTACTTC
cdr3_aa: CASSPGTGVETQYF

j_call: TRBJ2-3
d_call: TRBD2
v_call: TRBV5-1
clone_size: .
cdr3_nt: TGCGCCAGCGTTACGGAATGGACTAGCGGGGATAGCACAGATACGCAGTATTTT
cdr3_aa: CASVTEWTSGDSTDTQYF

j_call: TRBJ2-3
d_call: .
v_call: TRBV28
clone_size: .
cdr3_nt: TGTGCCAGCAGTCCGCTCGAGCGGTTGACAGATACGCAGTATTTT
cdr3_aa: CASSPLERLTDTQYF

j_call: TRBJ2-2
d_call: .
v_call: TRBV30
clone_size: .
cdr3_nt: TGTGCCTGGAGTGTACTTGGTACAGCGAACACCGGGGAGCTGTTTTTT
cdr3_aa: CAWSVLGTANTGELFF

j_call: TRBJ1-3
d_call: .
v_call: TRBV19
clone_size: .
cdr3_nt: TGTGCCAGTAGTACTGAGGACACTGGAAACACCATATATTTT
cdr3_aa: CASSTEDTGNTIYF

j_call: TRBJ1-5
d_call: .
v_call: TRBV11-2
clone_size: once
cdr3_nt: TGTGCCAGCAGCTTAGCGGGGGATGGACAGCCCCAGCATTTT
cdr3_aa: CASSLAGDGQPQHF

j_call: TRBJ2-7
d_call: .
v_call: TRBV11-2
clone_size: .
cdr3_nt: TGTGCCAGCAGCTTAACGTGGGAGTTCTACGAGCAGTACTTC
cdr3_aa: CASSLTWEFYEQYF

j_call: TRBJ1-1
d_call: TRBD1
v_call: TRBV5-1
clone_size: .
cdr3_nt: TGCGCCAGCAGCGCGACAGGGGGGTCTGAAGCTTTCTTT
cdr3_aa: CASSATGGSEAFF

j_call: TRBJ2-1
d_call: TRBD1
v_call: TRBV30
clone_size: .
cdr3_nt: TGTGCCTGGAGTGTCAAGACAGGGGGCCTAAACAATGAGCAGTTCTTC
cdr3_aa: CAWSVKTGGLNNEQFF

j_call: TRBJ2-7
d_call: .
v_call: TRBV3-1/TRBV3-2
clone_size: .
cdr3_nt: TGTGCCAGCAGCCAGGGGGCGCTGGAGCAGTACTTC
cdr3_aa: CASSQGALEQYF

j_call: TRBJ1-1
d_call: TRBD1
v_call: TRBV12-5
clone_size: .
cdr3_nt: TGTGCTAGTGGAGGACAGGGGGCGAACACTGAAGCTTTCTTT
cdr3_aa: CASGGQGANTEAFF

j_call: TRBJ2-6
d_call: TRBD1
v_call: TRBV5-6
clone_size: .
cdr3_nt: TGTGCCAGCAGCAAACCGGGACAGGGGGCGCTTGGGGCCAACGTCCTGACTTTC
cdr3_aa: CASSKPGQGALGANVLTF

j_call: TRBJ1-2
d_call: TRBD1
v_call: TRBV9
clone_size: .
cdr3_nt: TGTGCCAGCAGCGCCGACAGGGCGGGCGGCTACACCTTC
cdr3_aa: CASSADRAGGYTF

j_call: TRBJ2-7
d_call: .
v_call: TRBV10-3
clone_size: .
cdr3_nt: TGTGCCATCAGTGAGTTCGGGCAGGGGCCCTACGAGCAGTACTTC
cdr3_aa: CAISEFGQGPYEQYF

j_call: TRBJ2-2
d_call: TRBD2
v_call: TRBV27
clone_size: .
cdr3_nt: TGTGCCAGCAGTTTACGGCGGGGGGCCGGGGAGCTGTTTTTT
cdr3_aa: CASSLRRGAGELFF

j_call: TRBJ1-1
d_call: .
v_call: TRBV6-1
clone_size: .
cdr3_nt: TGTGCCAGCAGTGAATGGGGCCGGTCGAACACTGAAGCTTTCTTT
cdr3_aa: CASSEWGRSNTEAFF

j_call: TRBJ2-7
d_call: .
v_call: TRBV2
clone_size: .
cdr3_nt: TGTGCCAGCAGGGACAGCTACGAGCAGTACTTC
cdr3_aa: CASRDSYEQYF

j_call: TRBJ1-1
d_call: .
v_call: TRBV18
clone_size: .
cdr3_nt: TGTGCCAGCTCACCTCTCCCCTCCAACACTGAAGCTTTCTTT
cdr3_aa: CASSPLPSNTEAFF

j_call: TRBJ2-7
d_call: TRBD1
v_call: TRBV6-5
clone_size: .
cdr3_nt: TGTGCCAGCAAGAGGACAGGCCCCCTCTACGAGCAGTACTTC
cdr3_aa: CASKRTGPLYEQYF

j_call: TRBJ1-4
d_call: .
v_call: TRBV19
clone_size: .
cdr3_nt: TGTGCCAGTAGTATCCTGACCGGGGGAGAAAAACTGTTTTTT
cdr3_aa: CASSILTGGEKLFF

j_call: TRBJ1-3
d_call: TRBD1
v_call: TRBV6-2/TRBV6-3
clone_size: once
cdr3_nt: TGTGCCAGCAGTGCTCAGCAGGGGGACACCATATATTTT
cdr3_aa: CASSAQQGDTIYF

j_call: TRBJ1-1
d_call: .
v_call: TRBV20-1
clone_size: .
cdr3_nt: TGCAGTGCTAGAGATCGGTATGAAGCTTTCTTT
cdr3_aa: CSARDRYEAFF

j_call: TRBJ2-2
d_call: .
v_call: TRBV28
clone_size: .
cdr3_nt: TGTGCCAGCAGAAATAACAGGGAAACCGGGGAGCTGTTTTTT
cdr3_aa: CASRNNRETGELFF

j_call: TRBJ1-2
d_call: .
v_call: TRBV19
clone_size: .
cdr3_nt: TGTGCCAGTAACCCTACCCACGACAGCTACTATGGCTACACCTTC
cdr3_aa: CASNPTHDSYYGYTF

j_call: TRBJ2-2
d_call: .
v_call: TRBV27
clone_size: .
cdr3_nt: TGTGCCAGCAGTTTTGGGACACCTACCGGGGAGCTGTTTTTT
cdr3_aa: CASSFGTPTGELFF

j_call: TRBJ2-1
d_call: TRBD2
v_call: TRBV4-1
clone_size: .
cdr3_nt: TGCGCCAGCAGCTCCCGACGGCTAGCGGGAGGGGACAATGAGCAGTTCTTC
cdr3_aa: CASSSRRLAGGDNEQFF